The next 18 T cell receptor beta chains were all read from a single sample in a study of T cells in lung cancer brain metastases. Libraries were prepared by immunoSEQ multiplex PCR; TCRdb keeps only in-frame clonotypes and omits some of them. The data show some 5,100 clones, about 85% seen once. What was sequenced was tumor tissue from the primary lung tumor. The receptors here all came from a man aged 70 or older with non-small cell lung cancer.

This chain uses TRBV5-4 with TRBJ2-1; D remains ambiguous. This CDR3 contains 14 residues. The V gene lost 2 bases and the J gene lost 5 bases, with 11 bases spanning the gap. From germline, CDR1 is SGHNT and CDR2 YYREEE (reference sequence). The CDR3 reads CASSLPGRHNEQFF. In DNA form, the CDR3 reads TGTGCCAGCAGCTTACCCGGACGCCACAATGAGCAGTTCTTC.

This chain joins TRBV6-1 and TRBJ2-7; D ambiguous. The V end was cut by 8 bases, the J end by 6 bases, with 11 bases between. CDR3 size: 11 residues. Germline CDR1 reads MNHNS; CDR2 reads SASEGT. The DNA for the CDR3 is TGTGCCAGCGTCGAACCCGGCGAGCAGTACTTC. Amino acids: CASVEPGEQYF.

The chain links TRBV30 to TRBJ2-7; D may be TRBD2 (5 bases). CDR1 is GTSNPN, CDR2 SVGIG, per germline (reference sequence). V was clipped by 3 bases and J by 2 bases, with 14 bases between them. The length of the CDR3 is 14 residues. As DNA, the CDR3 is TGTGCCTGGAGACCAAATCCGGGAACCTACGAGCAGTACTTC. Its protein is CAWRPNPGTYEQYF. The entire variable domain, with the rest obtained from reference TRBV30 and TRBJ2-7, is as follows: SQTIHQWPATLVQPVGSPLSLECTVEGTSNPNLYWYRQAAGRGLQLLFYSVGIGQISSEVPQNLSASRPQDRQFILSSKKLLLSDSGFYLCAWRPNPGTYEQYFGPGTRLTVT.

The CDR3 nucleotides read TGTGCCAGCAGCTTGGCTGGGGGACAGGGGACCTGGCAAGAGACCCAGTACTTC. Its protein product is CASSLAGGQGTWQETQYF. The chain couples TRBV5-5 to TRBJ2-5, with 10 bases that match TRBD1. V shed 0 bases, J shed 2 bases, and the junction held 10 bases outside the gene matches. This CDR3 has 18 residues. The germline V gene encodes CDR1 SGHKS and CDR2 YYEKEE (reference sequence).

The chain couples TRBV7-3 to TRBJ2-7, with TRBD2 as a possible D gene (6 bases). Deletions cut 2 bases from V and 6 bases from J, with 11 bases between. This CDR3 contains 13 residues. The germline gives CDR1 SGHTA, CDR2 FQGTGA. The DNA of the CDR3 is TGTGCCAGCAGCTTAGGGGGAGGAAGCGAGCAGTACTTC. This sequence encodes CASSLGGGSEQYF.

Comment on this clone: The junction departs from germline at one end; a sequencing error may be responsible. The CDR3 DNA sequence: TGTGCCATCAGTGCAGGACAGGGCTCCCGGTCTGGGGCCAACATCCTGACTTTC. Translation: CAISAGQGSRSGANILTF. The V and J genes are TRBV10-3 and TRBJ2-6; TRBD1 aligns across 8 bases. This CDR3 is 18 amino acids long. The germline CDR1 and CDR2 sequences are ENHRY and SYGVKD.

This clone was recorded only once. The chain links TRBV6-1 to TRBJ1-4, with 7 bases lining up with TRBD1. The germline V gene encodes CDR1 MNHNS and CDR2 SASEGT. The length of the CDR3 is 14 residues. V shed 8 bases and J 11 bases; nucleotides not matched to a gene: 14. CDR3 residues: CASLEDRAGGKLFF. For the CDR3, the DNA is TGTGCCAGCCTAGAAGATCGGGCAGGGGGGAAACTGTTTTTT.

The chain joins TRBV10-2 to TRBJ2-7; D tentatively reads TRBD1 or TRBD2 (5 bases each). Trimming removed 6 bases at V and 9 bases at J, with 18 bases between. Germline CDR1 WSHSY, CDR2 SAAADI. The CDR3 has 13 amino acids. CDR3 in amino acids: CASRWDPGTAQYF. In DNA form, the CDR3 reads TGCGCCAGCAGATGGGATCCCGGGACCGCGCAGTACTTC.

The V gene is TRBV15, the J gene TRBJ1-4; D ambiguous. Germline loops: CDR1 LNHNV, CDR2 YYDKDF (reference sequence). CDR3 length: 13 residues. V shed 7 bases and J shed 4 bases, with 10 bases lying between them. The CDR3 reads CATKLRINEKLFF. DNA of the CDR3: TGTGCCACCAAGCTTCGGATTAATGAAAAACTGTTTTTT.

Details on this clone: At the DNA level, this CDR3 is encoded by other sequences in the same sample as well. V and J are TRBV6-4 and TRBJ1-5; D is uncertain. Trimming left V 3 bases short and J 1 base short, with 4 bases between. Germline V gives CDR1 MRHNA, CDR2 SNTAGT. CDR3 length equals 13 residues. CDR3 nucleotides: TGTGCCAGCAGTGAAGGGAGCAATCAGCCCCAGCATTTT. Translating it yields CASSEGSNQPQHF.

The J gene is TRBJ1-1, the V gene TRBV5-1; tentatively, D is TRBD1 (6 bases). CDR1 is SGHRS, CDR2 YFSETQ, per germline. V lost 4 bases and J lost 0, with 10 bases in between. This CDR3 has 14 amino acids. The CDR3 here is CASSPGTLNTEAFF. The CDR3 DNA follows: TGCGCCAGCAGCCCAGGGACATTGAACACTGAAGCTTTCTTT.

The CDR3 sequence is CASSRTGELFF. DNA of the CDR3: TGTGCCAGCAGCCGTACCGGGGAGCTGTTTTTT. V is TRBV11-2 and J is TRBJ2-2; D not certain. The CDR3 is 11 residues long. V was trimmed by 5 bases and J by 5 bases, leaving 3 bases between them. CDR1 SGHAT and CDR2 FQNNGV come from the germline V gene.

This chain uses TRBV7-9 with TRBJ2-5; D ambiguous. The germline V gene encodes CDR1 SEHNR and CDR2 FQNEAQ (reference sequence). V was trimmed by 1 base and J by 1 base, leaving 10 bases between them. The CDR3 runs to 15 residues. This CDR3 reads CASSLGNVVQETQYF. The CDR3 nucleotides read TGTGCCAGCAGCTTAGGCAACGTCGTCCAAGAGACCCAGTACTTC.

The chain joins TRBV29-1 to TRBJ1-2; a possible D gene is TRBD1 (5 bases). Trimming removed 6 bases from V and 4 bases from J, with 21 bases in between. CDR3 length: 15 residues. Germline values: CDR1 SQVTM, CDR2 ANQGSEA. DNA for the CDR3: TGCAGCGTGGGACTGCCGGGCCCCGAGGCCTATGGCTACACCTTC. Translating gives CSVGLPGPEAYGYTF.

In its sample, this clone was seen a few times. The chain links TRBV7-9 to TRBJ1-5; no reliable D call. CDR1 and CDR2 (germline): SEHNR, FQNEAQ (reference sequence). The V end lost 2 bases, the J end lost 6 bases, and 17 bases lay between the germline ends. This CDR3 has 16 amino acids. In DNA, the CDR3 is TGTGCCAGCAGCTTACTGACGGGCCCGGAGGGTCAGCCCCAGCATTTT. Translated: CASSLLTGPEGQPQHF.

The chain links TRBV4-3 to TRBJ2-2, with 11 positions matching TRBD2. The J segment lost 3 bases and the V segment lost 1 base, leaving 7 bases of the junction unmatched. This CDR3 spans 18 amino acids. Germline CDR1 LGHNA, CDR2 YSLEER. Written as DNA, the CDR3 is TGCGCCAGCAGCCAAGGGATTCCGGGACTAGCGGACACCGGGGAGCTGTTTTTT. This codes for CASSQGIPGLADTGELFF.

The V and J genes are TRBV9 and TRBJ1-1, with 12 nucleotides matching TRBD1. CDR3 length: 15 amino acids. V was clipped by 4 bases and J by 5 bases; unmatched bases: 6. CDR1 SGDLS and CDR2 YYNGEE come from the germline V gene. This chain's CDR3 is CASSLGQGAWTEAFF. CDR3 in DNA: TGTGCCAGCAGCCTGGGACAGGGGGCCTGGACTGAAGCTTTCTTT.

The chain links TRBV7-2 to TRBJ2-3, with TRBD1 as a possible D gene (5 bases). From germline, CDR1 is SGHTA and CDR2 FQGNSA. V lost 10 bases to trimming and J lost 4 bases, with 18 bases between them. This CDR3 has 14 residues. The CDR3 region is CATEDSAWADTQYF. The DNA for the CDR3 is TGTGCCACCGAAGACAGCGCCTGGGCAGATACGCAGTATTTT. The full variable domain, in which reference TRBV7-2 and TRBJ2-3 provide the parts outside the CDR3, is GAGVSQSPSNKVTEKGKDVELRCDPISGHTALYWYRQSLGQGLEFLIYFQGNSAPDKSGLPSDRFSAERTGGSVSTLTIQRTQQEDSAVYLCATEDSAWADTQYFGPGTRLTVL.